This T cell receptor beta chain is drawn from a study of blood T cell repertoires in COVID-19. V was pared by 10 bases and J by 0 bases, with 13 bases between. CDR3 length equals 15 residues. Germline V gives CDR1 MDHEN, CDR2 SYDVKM. The assay was immunoSEQ multiplex PCR, and TCRdb's table has in-frame clones only and misses some. This sample has 130,000 to 150,000 clones, with 85% to 90% found just once. This receptor was obtained from a man in his sixties who had recovered from COVID-19. Sequences were obtained from PBMCs or T cells enriched from blood (not recorded which). V gene TRBV28 combines with J gene TRBJ1-6, with D maybe TRBD1 (6 bases). CDR3 loop: CAIETGSSYNSPLHF. DNA of the CDR3: TGTGCCATCGAAACAGGGAGCTCCTATAATTCACCCCTCCACTTT.